Detailed here is one TCR beta chain. V trimming: 3 bases; J trimming: 2 bases; junction bases outside the gene matches: 3. Germline lookup yields CDR1 SGDLS and CDR2 YYNGEE. This CDR3 spans 15 amino acids. This sample was included in a study of blood T cell repertoires in COVID-19. Overall study context: From T cells, B-cell-depleted T cells, or PBMCs came the material, which was cDNA or gDNA.

Methods used by the authors: By means of reference gene primer amplification, nucleated cell counts were estimated. Sequencing was performed with immunoSEQ multiplex PCR; in TCRdb, only in-frame clones are kept and a portion is missing. V, J and clone size derive from that table, while D and trimming were established from the DNA sequence. The sample carries roughly 150,000 clones, around 73% recorded once. Sequenced input: peripheral blood. This TCR was sampled from a man aged 55 to 70 who had recovered from COVID-19. V usage is TRBV9 and J usage is TRBJ2-5; 11 bases line up with TRBD2. The CDR3 DNA sequence: TGTGCCAGCAGCGCGACTAGCGGGATTCAAGAGACCCAGTACTTC. Its protein product is CASSATSGIQETQYF.